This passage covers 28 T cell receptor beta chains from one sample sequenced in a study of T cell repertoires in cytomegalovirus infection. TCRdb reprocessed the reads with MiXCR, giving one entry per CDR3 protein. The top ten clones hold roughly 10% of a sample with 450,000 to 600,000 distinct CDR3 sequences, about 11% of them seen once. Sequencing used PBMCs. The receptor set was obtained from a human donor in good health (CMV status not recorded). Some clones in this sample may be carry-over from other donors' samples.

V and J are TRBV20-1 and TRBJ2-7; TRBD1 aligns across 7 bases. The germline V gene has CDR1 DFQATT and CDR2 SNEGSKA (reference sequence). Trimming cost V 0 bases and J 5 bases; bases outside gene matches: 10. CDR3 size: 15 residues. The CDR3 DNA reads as TGCAGTGCTAGAGATCGGCGCAGGGGGAGCCACGAGCAGTACTTC. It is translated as CSARDRRRGSHEQYF.

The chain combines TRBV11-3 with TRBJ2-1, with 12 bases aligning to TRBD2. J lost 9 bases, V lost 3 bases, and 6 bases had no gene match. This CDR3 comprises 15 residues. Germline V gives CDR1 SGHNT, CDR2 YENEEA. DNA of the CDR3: TGTGCCAGCAGCTTCGCTAGCGGGGGGGCTTTTGAGCAGTTCTTC. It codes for CASSFASGGAFEQFF.

CDR3 residues: CAWSETNSPLHF. DNA of the CDR3: TGTGCCTGGAGCGAAACAAACTCACCCCTCCACTTT. This chain uses TRBV30 with TRBJ1-6, with D unresolved. The V gene's germline CDR1 is GTSNPN and CDR2 SVGIG (reference sequence). Trimming pared 3 bases from V and 10 bases from J, leaving 10 bases between. The CDR3 contains 12 residues.

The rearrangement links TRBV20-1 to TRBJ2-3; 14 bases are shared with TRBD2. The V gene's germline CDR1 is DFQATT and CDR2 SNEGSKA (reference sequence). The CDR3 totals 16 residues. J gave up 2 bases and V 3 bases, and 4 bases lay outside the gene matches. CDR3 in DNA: TGCAGTGCTAGCCCGGGACTAGCGGGAGTCACAGATACGCAGTATTTT. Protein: CSASPGLAGVTDTQYF.

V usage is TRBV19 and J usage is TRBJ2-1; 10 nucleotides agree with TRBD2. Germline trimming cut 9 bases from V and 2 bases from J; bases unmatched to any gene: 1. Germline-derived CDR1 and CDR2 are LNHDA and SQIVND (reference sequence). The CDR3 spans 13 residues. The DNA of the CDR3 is TGTGCCAGCGGACTAGCGGCCTACAATGAGCAGTTCTTC. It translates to CASGLAAYNEQFF.

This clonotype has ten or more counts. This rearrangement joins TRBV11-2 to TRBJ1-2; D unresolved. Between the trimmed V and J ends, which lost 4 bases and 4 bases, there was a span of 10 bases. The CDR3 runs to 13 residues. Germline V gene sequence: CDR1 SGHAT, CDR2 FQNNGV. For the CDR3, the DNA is TGTGCCAGCAGCTCCGGGGTGGGCTATGGCTACACCTTC. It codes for CASSSGVGYGYTF.

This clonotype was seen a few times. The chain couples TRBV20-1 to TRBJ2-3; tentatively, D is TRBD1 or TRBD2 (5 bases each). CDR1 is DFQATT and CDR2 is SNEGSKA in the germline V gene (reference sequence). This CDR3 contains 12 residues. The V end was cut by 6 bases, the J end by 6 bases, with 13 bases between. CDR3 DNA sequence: TGCAGTGCCAGGGACCAACCCGATACGCAGTATTTT. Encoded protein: CSARDQPDTQYF.

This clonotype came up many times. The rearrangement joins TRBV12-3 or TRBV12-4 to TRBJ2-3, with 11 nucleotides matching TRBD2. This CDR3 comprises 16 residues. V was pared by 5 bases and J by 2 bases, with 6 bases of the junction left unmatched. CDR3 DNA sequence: TGTGCCAGCAGTCCGGTAGCGGGAGGGTCCACAGATACGCAGTATTTT. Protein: CASSPVAGGSTDTQYF.

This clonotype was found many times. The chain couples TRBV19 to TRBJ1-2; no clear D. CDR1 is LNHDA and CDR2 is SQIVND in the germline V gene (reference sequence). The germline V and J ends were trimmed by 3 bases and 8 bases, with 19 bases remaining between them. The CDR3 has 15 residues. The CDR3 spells CASSISGPTVGGYTF. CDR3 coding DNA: TGTGCCAGTAGTATTAGTGGTCCTACGGTCGGGGGCTACACCTTC.

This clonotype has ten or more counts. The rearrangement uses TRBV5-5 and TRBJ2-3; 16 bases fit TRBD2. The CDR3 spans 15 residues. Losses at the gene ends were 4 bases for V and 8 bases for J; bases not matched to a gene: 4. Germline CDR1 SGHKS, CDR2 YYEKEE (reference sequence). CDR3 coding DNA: TGTGCCAGCAGCGGGACTAGCGGGGGGGCCTCTACGCAGTATTTT. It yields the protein CASSGTSGGASTQYF.

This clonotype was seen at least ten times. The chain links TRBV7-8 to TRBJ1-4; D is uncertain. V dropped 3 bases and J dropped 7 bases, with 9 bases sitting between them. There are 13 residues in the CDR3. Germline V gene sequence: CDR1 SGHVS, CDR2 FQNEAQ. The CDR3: CASSFYGSEKLFF. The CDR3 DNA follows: TGTGCCAGCAGCTTCTATGGGAGTGAAAAACTGTTTTTT.

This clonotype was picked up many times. The CDR3 loop reads CASSLGDRGSYEKLFF. CDR3 in DNA: TGTGCCAGCAGCTTAGGGGACAGGGGGTCATACGAAAAACTGTTTTTT. This rearrangement joins TRBV7-2 to TRBJ1-4; 11 bases map to TRBD1. Unmatched junction bases numbered 6, after V lost 1 base and J lost 8 bases. Germline V gene data show CDR1 as SGHTA and CDR2 as FQGNSA. This CDR3 is built from 16 residues.

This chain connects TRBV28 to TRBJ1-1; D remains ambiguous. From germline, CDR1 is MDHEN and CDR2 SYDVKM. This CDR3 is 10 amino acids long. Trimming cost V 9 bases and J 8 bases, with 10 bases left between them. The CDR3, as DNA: TGTGCCAGTCCCAGTAAGGAAGCTTTCTTT. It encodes CASPSKEAFF.

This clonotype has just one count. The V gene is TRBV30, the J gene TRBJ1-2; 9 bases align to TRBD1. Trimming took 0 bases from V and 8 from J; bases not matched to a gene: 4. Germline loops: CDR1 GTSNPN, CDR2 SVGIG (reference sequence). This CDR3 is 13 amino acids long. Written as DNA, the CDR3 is TGTGCCTGGAGTGTACAGGGGGCTAGGGGCTACACCTTC. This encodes CAWSVQGARGYTF.

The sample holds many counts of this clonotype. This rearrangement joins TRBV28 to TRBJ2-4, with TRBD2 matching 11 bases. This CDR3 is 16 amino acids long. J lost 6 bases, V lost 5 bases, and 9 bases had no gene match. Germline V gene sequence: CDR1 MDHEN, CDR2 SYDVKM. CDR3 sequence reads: CASSPVAGGVRNIQYF. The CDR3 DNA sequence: TGTGCCAGCAGTCCCGTAGCGGGAGGGGTAAGAAACATTCAGTACTTC.

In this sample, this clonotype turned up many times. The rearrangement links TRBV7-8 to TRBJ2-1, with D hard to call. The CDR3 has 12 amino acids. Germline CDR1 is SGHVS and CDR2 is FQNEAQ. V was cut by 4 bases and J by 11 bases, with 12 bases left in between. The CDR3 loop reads CASSWIPGKQFF. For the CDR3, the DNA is TGTGCCAGCAGCTGGATCCCGGGCAAGCAGTTCTTC.

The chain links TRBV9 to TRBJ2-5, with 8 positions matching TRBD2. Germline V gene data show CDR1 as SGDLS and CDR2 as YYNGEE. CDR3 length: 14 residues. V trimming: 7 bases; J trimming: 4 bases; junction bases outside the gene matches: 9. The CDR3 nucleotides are TGTGCCAGCGGTGGAGCGGGAGTTACAGAGACCCAGTACTTC. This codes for CASGGAGVTETQYF.

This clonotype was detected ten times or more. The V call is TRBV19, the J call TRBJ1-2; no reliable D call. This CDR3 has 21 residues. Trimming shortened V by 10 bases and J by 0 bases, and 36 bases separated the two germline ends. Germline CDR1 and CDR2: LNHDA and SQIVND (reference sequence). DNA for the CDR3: TGTGCCACCCAGAAACTATCGGACCGACTCACCTATGCTGGGACTAACTATGGCTACACCTTC. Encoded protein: CATQKLSDRLTYAGTNYGYTF.

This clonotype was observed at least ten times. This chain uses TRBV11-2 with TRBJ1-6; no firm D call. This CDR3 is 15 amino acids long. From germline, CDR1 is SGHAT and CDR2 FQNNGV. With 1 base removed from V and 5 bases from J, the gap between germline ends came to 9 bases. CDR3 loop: CASSLGHLNNSPLHF. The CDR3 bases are TGTGCCAGCAGCTTAGGACACCTGAATAATTCACCCCTCCACTTT.

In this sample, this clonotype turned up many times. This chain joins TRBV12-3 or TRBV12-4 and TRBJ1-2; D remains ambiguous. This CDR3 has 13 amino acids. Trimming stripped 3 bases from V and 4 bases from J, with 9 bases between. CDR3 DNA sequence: TGTGCCAGCAGTTTGGAGAATTTCTATGGCTACACCTTC. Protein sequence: CASSLENFYGYTF.

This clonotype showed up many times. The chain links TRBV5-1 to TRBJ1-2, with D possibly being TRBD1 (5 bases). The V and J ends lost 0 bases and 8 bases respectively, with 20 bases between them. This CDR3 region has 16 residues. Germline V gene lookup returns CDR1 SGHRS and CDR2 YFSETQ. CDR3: CASSLGQTSISGGYTF. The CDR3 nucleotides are TGCGCCAGCAGCTTGGGACAGACTTCCATTTCGGGGGGCTACACCTTC.

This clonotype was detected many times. CDR3 sequence reads: CASSPQGSGVQPQHF. CDR3 DNA sequence: TGTGCCAGCAGCCCCCAGGGGTCAGGGGTTCAGCCCCAGCATTTT. The chain couples TRBV4-2 to TRBJ1-5, with D possibly being TRBD1 (6 bases). Trimming removed 4 bases at V and 6 bases at J, with 16 bases between. The CDR3 totals 15 residues. Germline V gene lookup returns CDR1 LGHNA and CDR2 YNFKEQ.

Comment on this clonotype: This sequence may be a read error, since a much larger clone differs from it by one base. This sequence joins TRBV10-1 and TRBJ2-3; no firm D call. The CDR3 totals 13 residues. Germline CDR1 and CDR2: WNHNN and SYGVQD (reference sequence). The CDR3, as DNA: TGCGCCACCCAGAGTAGTGGCACAGATACGCAGTGTTTT. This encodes CATQSSGTDTQCF.

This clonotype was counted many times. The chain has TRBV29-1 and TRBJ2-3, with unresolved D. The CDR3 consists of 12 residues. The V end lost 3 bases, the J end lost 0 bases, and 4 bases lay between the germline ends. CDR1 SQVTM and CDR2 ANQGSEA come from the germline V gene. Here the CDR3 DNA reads TGCAGCGTTGAGGAGAGCACAGATACGCAGTATTTT. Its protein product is CSVEESTDTQYF.

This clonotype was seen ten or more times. CDR3 nucleotides: TGTGCCAGTAGTATAGACCAAGCGGGGAATGAGCAGTTCTTC. Its protein product is CASSIDQAGNEQFF. This chain connects TRBV19 to TRBJ2-1, with 7 bases matching TRBD2. CDR1 LNHDA and CDR2 SQIVND come from the germline V gene (reference sequence). V was clipped by 0 bases and J by 7 bases; unmatched bases: 3. This CDR3 comprises 14 residues. The variable domain in full, completed from reference TRBV19 and TRBJ2-1, reads DGGITQSPKYLFRKEGQNVTLSCEQNLNHDAMYWYRQDPGQGLRLIYYSQIVNDFQKGDIAEGYSVSREKKESFPLTVTSAQKNPTAFYLCASSIDQAGNEQFFGPGTRLTVL.

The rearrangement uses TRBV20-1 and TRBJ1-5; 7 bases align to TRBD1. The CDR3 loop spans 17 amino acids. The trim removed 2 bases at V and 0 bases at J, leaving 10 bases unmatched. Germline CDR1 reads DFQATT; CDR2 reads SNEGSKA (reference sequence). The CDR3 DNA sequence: TGCAGTGCTAGACCCCGACAGGGAGGTAATAGCAATCAGCCCCAGCATTTT. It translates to CSARPRQGGNSNQPQHF.

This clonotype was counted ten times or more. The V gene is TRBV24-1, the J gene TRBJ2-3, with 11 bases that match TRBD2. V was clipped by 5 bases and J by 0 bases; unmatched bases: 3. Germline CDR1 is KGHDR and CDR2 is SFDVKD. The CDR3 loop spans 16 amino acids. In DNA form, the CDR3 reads TGTGCCACCAGTGCCGGGACTAGCGGTAGCACAGATACGCAGTATTTT. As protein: CATSAGTSGSTDTQYF.

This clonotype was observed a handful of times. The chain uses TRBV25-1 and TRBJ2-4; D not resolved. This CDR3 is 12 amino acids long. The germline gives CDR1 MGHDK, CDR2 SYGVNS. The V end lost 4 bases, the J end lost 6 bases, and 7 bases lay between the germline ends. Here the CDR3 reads CASSVLGNIQYF. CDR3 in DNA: TGTGCCAGCAGTGTTCTAGGAAACATTCAGTACTTC.